This record looks at one T cell receptor (beta chain) sequence and its context. Its cognate antigen is unknown. The data derive from a study of CD8+ T cells in alopecia areata. For the study at large: Treated individuals took tofacitinib by mouth, 5 to 10 mg twice daily. Findings and caveats of the study: Higher clonality was seen in lesional scalp than in normal scalp, especially in alopecia totalis/universalis. The study also sequences resident alphabeta T cells of normal skin in scalp samples. Sharing of TCRs across patients appeared less clear than in mice, possibly for HLA-related reasons.

cDNA prepared by RNA extraction and subsequent reverse transcription served as the template for sequencing. The data were produced by immunoSEQ multiplex PCR, yet TCRdb's version contains in-frame clones alone and is incomplete. This sample yields 150,000 to 200,000 clones, of which 50% to 60% are seen a single time; 14% to 15% belongs to the top ten. The CDR3 covers 13 residues. V shed 6 bases and J shed 0 bases, with 9 bases lying between them. In germline, CDR1 is SQVTM, CDR2 ANQGSEA. The chain is built from TRBV29-1 and TRBJ2-1, with D perhaps TRBD1 (5 bases). The specimen comprised CD4+ T cells sorted from blood, sampled at week 0. This TCR was sampled from a human donor with alopecia areata. The CDR3 protein is CSVGQNSYNEQFF. CDR3 bases: TGCAGCGTCGGACAAAACTCCTACAATGAGCAGTTCTTC.